Shown below are 4 T cell receptor beta chains from a single sample sequenced in a study of blood T cell repertoires in COVID-19. Assay used: immunoSEQ multiplex PCR; TCRdb lists only in-frame clones, some missing. This table has approximately 250,000 clones, around 80% appearing once. The sample consisted of PBMCs or T cells enriched from blood (not recorded which). The receptor set was obtained from a man between 25 and 39 years old with acute COVID-19.

The rearrangement joins TRBV9 to TRBJ2-5; TRBD1 matches 8 bases. Trimming cost V 0 bases and J 7 bases; bases outside gene matches: 2. In germline, CDR1 is SGDLS, CDR2 YYNGEE. This CDR3 has 13 amino acids. CDR3 loop: CASSVATGGTQYF. CDR3 DNA: TGTGCCAGCAGCGTAGCTACAGGGGGGACCCAGTACTTC.

This clone was recorded only once. The chain is built from TRBV7-2 and TRBJ1-5; D unclear. From germline, CDR1 is SGHTA and CDR2 FQGNSA. V was pared by 2 bases and J by 7 bases, with 9 bases between. This CDR3 has 13 amino acids. CDR3 sequence: CASSLSRRQPQHF. The CDR3 nucleotides read TGTGCCAGCAGCTTATCGAGGAGGCAGCCCCAGCATTTT.

In regard to this clone: The junction does not match germline at one end; this may be a read error. The chain recombines TRBV5-1 with TRBJ2-1, with D tentatively TRBD2 (5 bases). The germline CDR1 and CDR2 sequences are SGHRS and YFSETQ. The CDR3 contains 14 residues. The CDR3 bases are TGTGCCAGCAGCTTGACAACTAGTAGCAATGAGCAGTTCTTC. This encodes CASSLTTSSNEQFF.

The chain has TRBV6-2 or TRBV6-3 and TRBJ2-7; a possible D gene is TRBD1 (6 bases). CDR1 is MNHEY, CDR2 SVGEGT, per germline. This CDR3 is built from 12 residues. The CDR3 sequence is CASSLQGYGQYV. The CDR3 DNA reads as TGTGCCAGCAGTCTACAGGGATACGGGCAGTACGTC.